A single sample gave rise to the 26 T cell receptor beta chains below, sequenced in a study of CD8+ T cells in alopecia areata. Documented treatment: oral pan-JAK inhibitor, 5-10 mg twice daily. Sequencing templates came from extracted RNA that was reverse transcribed into cDNA. Sequenced by immunoSEQ multiplex PCR; TCRdb stores in-frame clones only, minus some. This sample has about 42,000 clones, with roughly 89% found just once. Sequencing used CD8+ T cells sorted from blood, obtained at week 24, from a patient treated with tofacitinib. These receptors originate from a human donor with alopecia areata.

The V gene is TRBV4-3, the J gene TRBJ2-7; 10 bases agree with TRBD2. The V gene's germline CDR1 is LGHNA and CDR2 YSLEER. Trimming at V came to 0 bases and at J to 2 bases, leaving 4 bases not matched to a gene. There are 16 residues in the CDR3. Written as DNA, the CDR3 is TGCGCCAGCAGCCAAGAAGGGCTAGCGGGGGCCTACGAGCAGTACTTC. Translating gives CASSQEGLAGAYEQYF.

V gene TRBV14 combines with J gene TRBJ2-3; D gene uncertain. V was clipped by 0 bases and J by 4 bases, with 5 bases between them. Germline V CDR1 and CDR2: SGHDN, FVKESK. The CDR3 extends over 13 amino acids. Here the CDR3 DNA reads TGTGCCAGCAGCCAAGAGGTGGCAGATACGCAGTATTTT. As protein: CASSQEVADTQYF.

The V and J genes are TRBV27 and TRBJ2-5; D perhaps matches TRBD2 (7 bases). The CDR3 has 17 amino acids. Between the trimmed V and J ends, which lost 4 bases and 4 bases, there was a span of 22 bases. The V gene's germline CDR1 is MNHEY and CDR2 SMNVEV (reference sequence). CDR3 residues: CASSSLLLGGAGETQYF. CDR3 coding DNA: TGTGCCAGCAGTTCCCTGTTGTTGGGGGGGGCCGGAGAGACCCAGTACTTC.

CDR3 DNA: TGCAGCGTTAGGTCCAATGAGCAGTTCTTC. Protein sequence: CSVRSNEQFF. This chain joins TRBV29-1 and TRBJ2-1, with no clear D. CDR3 size: 10 residues. V shed 5 bases and J shed 6 bases, with 5 bases lying between them. The V gene's germline CDR1 is SQVTM and CDR2 ANQGSEA.

V is TRBV7-9 and J is TRBJ2-3, with D hard to call. This CDR3 region has 11 residues. Trimming stripped 4 bases from V and 5 bases from J, with 4 bases between. In germline, CDR1 is SEHNR, CDR2 FQNEAQ (reference sequence). The CDR3 here is CASSSRDTQYF. In DNA, the CDR3 is TGTGCCAGCAGCTCCAGAGATACGCAGTATTTT. Together with reference TRBV7-9 and TRBJ2-3, the CDR3 gives the full variable domain: DTGVSQNPRHKITKRGQNVTFRCDPISEHNRLYWYRQTLGQGPEFLTYFQNEAQLEKSRLLSDRFSAERPKGSFSTLEIQRTEQGDSAMYLCASSSRDTQYFGPGTRLTVL.

As DNA, the CDR3 is TGCAGCGTTGTGAAAGAGACCCAGTACTTC. Its protein product is CSVVKETQYF. The rearrangement links TRBV29-1 to TRBJ2-5; D unresolved. Germline V gene sequence: CDR1 SQVTM, CDR2 ANQGSEA. The CDR3 runs to 10 residues. Trimming pared 4 bases from V and 3 bases from J, leaving 3 bases between.

The chain carries TRBV11-2 and TRBJ2-3; 9 bases are shared with TRBD1. CDR1 and CDR2 (germline): SGHAT, FQNNGV. The CDR3 length is 15 residues. With 6 bases clipped from V and 5 bases from J, the junction kept 9 bases outside the gene matches. The chain's CDR3 is CASRFRDREEDTQYF. CDR3 bases: TGTGCCAGCAGGTTTAGGGACAGGGAGGAAGATACGCAGTATTTT.

The chain recombines TRBV30 with TRBJ2-5, with 7 positions matching TRBD1. The J call may not be correct, given that the DNA end is closer to TRBJ2-7. Germline V gives CDR1 GTSNPN, CDR2 SVGIG (reference sequence). This CDR3 has 13 residues. The CDR3 sequence: CAWIRDSHYEQYF. CDR3 nucleotide sequence: TGTGCCTGGATTCGGGACAGCCACTACGAGCAGTACTTC.

The V and J genes are TRBV4-3 and TRBJ2-3; weak D call: TRBD2 (6 bases). Germline lookup yields CDR1 LGHNA and CDR2 YSLEER. The CDR3 is made up of 16 amino acids. Deletions cut 0 bases from V and 4 bases from J, with 14 bases between. Here the CDR3 reads CASSQDLAARADTQYF. CDR3 DNA: TGCGCCAGCAGCCAAGACTTAGCGGCTAGGGCAGATACGCAGTATTTT.

The chain recombines TRBV29-1 with TRBJ2-2; TRBD2 might be the D (6 bases). Germline CDR1 is SQVTM and CDR2 is ANQGSEA. The V gene lost 3 bases and the J gene lost 2 bases, with 13 bases spanning the gap. This CDR3 has 15 amino acids. The CDR3 here is CSVESRGLNTGELFF. The CDR3 DNA reads as TGCAGCGTTGAGTCCCGGGGACTCAACACCGGGGAGCTGTTTTTT.

This clone was counted between two and nine times. Lacking the conserved final phenylalanine or tryptophan, this CDR3 likely reflects a read error. The limits of the CDR3 on the DNA are not certain, so only TCRdb's listed CDR3 is given. The V gene is TRBV19, the J gene TRBJ1-4. The CDR3 extends over 8 residues, inclusive of both ends. Germline V lookup: CDR1 LNHDA, CDR2 SQIVND (reference sequence). CDR3 region: CASSKGFI.

J is TRBJ2-1 and V is TRBV7-3; D might be TRBD1 (6 bases). V dropped 2 bases and J dropped 15 bases, with 17 bases sitting between them. The CDR3 extends over 13 amino acids. Germline CDR1 SGHTA, CDR2 FQGTGA. This chain's CDR3 is CASSLEPTGHRFF. In DNA form, the CDR3 reads TGTGCCAGCAGCTTAGAACCCACGGGACACAGGTTCTTC. Filled out from reference TRBV7-3 and TRBJ2-1, the complete variable domain reads GAGVSQTPSNKVTEKGKYVELRCDPISGHTALYWYRQSLGQGPEFLIYFQGTGAADDSGLPNDRFFAVRPEGSVSTLKIQRTERGDSAVYLCASSLEPTGHRFFGPGTRLTVL.

This chain connects TRBV5-1 to TRBJ2-7; D is possibly TRBD1 or TRBD2 (5 bases each). The germline CDR1 and CDR2 sequences are SGHRS and YFSETQ. V was cut by 3 bases and J by 9 bases, with 16 bases left in between. The CDR3 contains 13 residues. CDR3 bases: TGCGCCAGCAGCTGGGGGACCGACCCAGGGCAGTACTTC. Its translation: CASSWGTDPGQYF.

This clone has more than one count but fewer than ten. The V and J genes are TRBV6-4 and TRBJ2-1, with D perhaps matching TRBD2 (6 bases). Trimming pared 3 bases from V and 3 bases from J, leaving 6 bases between. CDR3 length: 13 residues. Germline CDR1 reads MRHNA; CDR2 reads SNTAGT. CDR3 nucleotides: TGTGCCAGCAGTGAGACTAGCTACAATGAGCAGTTCTTC. Translating gives CASSETSYNEQFF.

This chain links TRBV7-9 with TRBJ1-1, with a weak D call TRBD1 (5 bases). The CDR3 length is 14 residues. Germline V CDR1 and CDR2: SEHNR, FQNEAQ (reference sequence). V was pared by 5 bases and J by 10 bases, with 20 bases between. CDR3 region: CASSPEVGRTGAFF. The CDR3 coding sequence is TGTGCCAGCAGCCCGGAGGTGGGTCGAACAGGAGCTTTCTTT. The variable domain in full, with the rest retrieved from reference TRBV7-9 and TRBJ1-1, is DTGVSQNPRHKITKRGQNVTFRCDPISEHNRLYWYRQTLGQGPEFLTYFQNEAQLEKSRLLSDRFSAERPKGSFSTLEIQRTEQGDSAMYLCASSPEVGRTGAFFGQGTRLTVV.

V is TRBV19 and J is TRBJ1-5, with D uncertain. V lost 4 bases and J lost 0, with 10 bases in between. The CDR3 consists of 15 residues. Germline V gives CDR1 LNHDA, CDR2 SQIVND (reference sequence). CDR3 DNA: TGTGCCAGTAGTACCGCAGGAGGTAGCAATCAGCCCCAGCATTTT. It specifies CASSTAGGSNQPQHF. Full variable domain (remainder filled in from reference TRBV19 and TRBJ1-5): DGGITQSPKYLFRKEGQNVTLSCEQNLNHDAMYWYRQDPGQGLRLIYYSQIVNDFQKGDIAEGYSVSREKKESFPLTVTSAQKNPTAFYLCASSTAGGSNQPQHFGDGTRLSIL.

The V and J genes are TRBV19 and TRBJ2-5; D remains ambiguous. Germline V gene sequence: CDR1 LNHDA, CDR2 SQIVND (reference sequence). This CDR3 has 13 amino acids. V lost 4 bases and J 0 bases, leaving 6 bases between the germline ends. CDR3 in amino acids: CASSNFNQETQYF. DNA of the CDR3: TGTGCCAGTAGTAACTTTAACCAAGAGACCCAGTACTTC.

V and J are TRBV15 and TRBJ2-4, with D perhaps matching TRBD1 (5 bases). V gave up 8 bases and J gave up 4 bases, with 15 bases separating them. This CDR3 has 14 residues. Germline V gene lookup returns CDR1 LNHNV and CDR2 YYDKDF (reference sequence). The CDR3 DNA reads TGTGCCACCCTAAACCCCCAGGGAAAAAACATTCAGTACTTC. Encoded protein: CATLNPQGKNIQYF. The whole variable domain, remainder taken from reference TRBV15 and TRBJ2-4, is DAMVIQNPRYQVTQFGKPVTLSCSQTLNHNVMYWYQQKSSQAPKLLFHYYDKDFNNEADTPDNFQSRRPNTSFCFLDIRSPGLGDTAMYLCATLNPQGKNIQYFGAGTRLSVL.

This clone is a singleton in its sample. CDR3 sequence (DNA): TGTGCCAGCAGCTTGAACGCAGCGGGATCGGAGCAGTACTTC. Protein sequence: CASSLNAAGSEQYF. The gene calls are TRBV5-6 and TRBJ2-7; 7 positions agree with TRBD2. This CDR3 spans 14 amino acids. Per the germline V gene, CDR1 is SGHDT and CDR2 is YYEEEE. V dropped 1 base and J dropped 7; count of bases not matched to a gene: 8.

This sequence joins TRBV4-2 and TRBJ1-1, with D unclear. The V end was cut by 0 bases, the J end by 0 bases, with 11 bases between. Germline CDR1 and CDR2: LGHNA and YNFKEQ. The CDR3 is 16 residues long. The CDR3 region is CASSQEVTAMNTEAFF. The CDR3 DNA is TGTGCCAGCAGCCAAGAAGTTACGGCGATGAACACTGAAGCTTTCTTT.

This clone was recorded a few times. In DNA form, the CDR3 reads TGTGCCAGCTCCAAAATGGGGACTAGCGGTAATGAGCAGTTCTTC. Translating gives CASSKMGTSGNEQFF. This rearrangement joins TRBV18 to TRBJ2-1; 11 bases agree with TRBD2. Germline V gives CDR1 KGHSH, CDR2 LQKENI. This CDR3 is 15 amino acids long. Trimming removed 6 bases from V and 7 bases from J; junction bases left unmatched: 8.

A word on this clone: At one boundary the junction diverges from the germline segment, which might be a read error. The chain recombines TRBV29-1 with TRBJ2-1; the D is unclear. In germline, CDR1 is SQVTM, CDR2 ANQGSEA. The CDR3 is 10 residues long. The CDR3 DNA follows: TGCAGCGTGGAGTTCAATGAGCGGTTCTTC. This gives the protein CSVEFNERFF.

The V call is TRBV28, the J call TRBJ2-5; D unresolved. Germline assignment: CDR1 MDHEN and CDR2 SYDVKM. The CDR3 is 14 residues long. The V end lost 5 bases, the J end lost 0 bases, and 10 bases lay between the germline ends. CDR3 nucleotides: TGTGCCAGCAGTGGGATCCTACACCAAGAGACCCAGTACTTC. It codes for CASSGILHQETQYF.

The chain is built from TRBV28 and TRBJ2-7, with D uncertain. CDR3 length: 12 amino acids. V dropped 10 bases and J dropped 0 bases, with 10 bases sitting between them. Germline V CDR1 and CDR2: MDHEN, SYDVKM. The DNA for the CDR3 is TGTGCCACCTCGGGCAGCTCCTACGAGCAGTACTTC. It is translated as CATSGSSYEQYF.

This clone came up once. The V and J genes are TRBV19 and TRBJ1-5, with D perhaps matching TRBD1 (6 bases). Trimming stripped 4 bases from V and 1 base from J, with 17 bases between. Germline-derived CDR1 and CDR2 are LNHDA and SQIVND (reference sequence). CDR3 length: 17 residues. The DNA for the CDR3 is TGTGCCAGTAGTACGAATCCGGACAGCGGAAGCAATCAGCCCCAGCATTTT. Encoded protein: CASSTNPDSGSNQPQHF.

The chain employs TRBV30 and TRBJ2-7; 8 nucleotides align to TRBD2. V was clipped by 0 bases and J by 3 bases; unmatched bases: 1. The CDR3 loop spans 13 amino acids. Per the germline V gene, CDR1 is GTSNPN and CDR2 is SVGIG (reference sequence). CDR3 in amino acids: CAWSVGGDYEQYF. The CDR3 nucleotides read TGTGCCTGGAGTGTCGGGGGGGACTACGAGCAGTACTTC.